The 20 T cell receptor beta chains below were found in one sample sequenced in a study of blood T cell repertoires in COVID-19 (dated by TCRdb to about 2020). The library relied on the immunoSEQ multiplex PCR assay. As stored in TCRdb, this immuneACCESS dataset retains in-frame rearrangements with V and J assigned. A fraction of the clones does not appear; measured against another copy, unresolved V genes explain less than half of the discrepancy, and the remainder lacks a known reason. The sample table shows about half a million clones, and 80% to 90% are seen once. Of the sample, more than 7.5% is held by the ten largest clones. Sequenced input: PBMCs or T cells enriched from blood (not recorded which). The source of these receptors is a woman aged 60 to 75 who had recovered from COVID-19.

V gene TRBV10-2 combines with J gene TRBJ2-3, with D hard to call. The length of the CDR3 is 15 residues. The ends were cut back, 3 bases at V and 2 bases at J, with 12 bases in the middle. Germline CDR1 is WSHSY and CDR2 is SAAADI. CDR3 DNA: TGCGCCAGCAGTGATGGGCAGAGCTACACAGATACGCAGTATTTT. Its protein is CASSDGQSYTDTQYF.

This chain links TRBV5-1 with TRBJ2-1, with 9 bases aligning to TRBD2. Germline CDR1 is SGHRS and CDR2 is YFSETQ. This CDR3 has 15 residues. Trimming took 0 bases from V and 9 from J; bases not matched to a gene: 7. The CDR3 sequence is CASSLDAGGPGEQFF. The CDR3, as DNA: TGCGCCAGCAGCTTGGACGCGGGGGGGCCAGGTGAGCAGTTCTTC.

CDR3 coding DNA: TGTGCCAGCAAGCAAGACTTCAATGAGCAGTTCTTC. This codes for CASKQDFNEQFF. V usage is TRBV2 and J usage is TRBJ2-1, with D hard to call. The V gene's germline CDR1 is SNHLY and CDR2 FYNNEI. V lost 7 bases to trimming and J lost 6 bases, with 10 bases between them. The CDR3 consists of 12 residues. Based on the CDR3 plus reference TRBV2 and TRBJ2-1, the full variable domain is EPEVTQTPSHQVTQMGQEVILRCVPISNHLYFYWYRQILGQKVEFLVSFYNNEISEKSEIFDDQFSVERPDGSNFTLKIRSTKLEDSAMYFCASKQDFNEQFFGPGTRLTVL.

The chain has TRBV5-1 and TRBJ2-2; possible D gene TRBD1, 5 bases. Per the germline V gene, CDR1 is SGHRS and CDR2 is YFSETQ. V gave up 4 bases and J gave up 7 bases, with 14 bases separating them. This CDR3 region has 14 residues. The CDR3 reads CASSPEGEGGELFF. CDR3 nucleotides: TGCGCCAGCAGCCCCGAAGGGGAAGGCGGGGAGCTGTTTTTT.

The chain joins TRBV7-2 to TRBJ1-4; D not resolved. Trimming removed 4 bases at V and 4 bases at J, with 13 bases between. Germline V gene sequence: CDR1 SGHTA, CDR2 FQGNSA. CDR3 length equals 15 residues. The CDR3 DNA sequence: TGTGCCAGCAGCTCCCACGTCTATGGTAATGAAAAACTGTTTTTT. The encoded protein is CASSSHVYGNEKLFF. The full variable domain, in which reference TRBV7-2 and TRBJ1-4 provide the parts outside the CDR3, is GAGVSQSPSNKVTEKGKDVELRCDPISGHTALYWYRQSLGQGLEFLIYFQGNSAPDKSGLPSDRFSAERTGGSVSTLTIQRTQQEDSAVYLCASSSHVYGNEKLFFGSGTQLSVL.

This chain uses TRBV20-1 with TRBJ1-1; tentative D call: TRBD1 (6 bases). The CDR3 covers 15 residues. Germline V gene data show CDR1 as DFQATT and CDR2 as SNEGSKA (reference sequence). Trimming removed 3 bases from V and 1 base from J, with 15 bases in between. CDR3 sequence (DNA): TGCAGTGCTAGTCCCCCGGACAGACCGAACACTGAAGCTTTCTTT. This sequence encodes CSASPPDRPNTEAFF.

The rearrangement joins TRBV2 to TRBJ2-7, with D perhaps TRBD1 (7 bases). CDR3 length: 13 amino acids. V was clipped by 5 bases and J by 5 bases, with 13 bases between them. Germline lookup yields CDR1 SNHLY and CDR2 FYNNEI. Here the CDR3 reads CASSPGRGDEQYV. CDR3 nucleotide sequence: TGTGCCAGCAGTCCAGGCAGGGGGGACGAGCAGTACGTC.

The J gene is TRBJ1-4, the V gene TRBV19, with 8 bases aligning to TRBD1. Trimming cost V 6 bases and J 4 bases; bases outside gene matches: 10. Germline CDR1 LNHDA, CDR2 SQIVND (reference sequence). The CDR3 sequence is 16 residues long. The CDR3, as DNA: TGTGCCAGTAGGTCGGGACAGGCCTTCCTTAATGAAAAACTGTTTTTT. Its translation is CASRSGQAFLNEKLFF.

The genes are TRBV9 and TRBJ1-2, with 7 positions matching TRBD1. Losses at the gene ends were 6 bases for V and 4 bases for J; bases not matched to a gene: 9. Germline CDR1 and CDR2: SGDLS and YYNGEE. The CDR3 totals 14 residues. CDR3 DNA sequence: TGTGCCAGCACCCTCGCAGGGGGGACCTATGGCTACACCTTC. The encoded protein is CASTLAGGTYGYTF.

The rearrangement links TRBV5-1 to TRBJ2-3; 7 bases agree with TRBD1. Losses at the gene ends were 3 bases for V and 3 bases for J; bases not matched to a gene: 4. The V gene's germline CDR1 is SGHRS and CDR2 YFSETQ. CDR3 size: 14 residues. The CDR3 nucleotides are TGCGCCAGCAGCTCGGACAGGATGACAGATACGCAGTATTTT. Translating it yields CASSSDRMTDTQYF. Full variable domain (missing parts from reference TRBV5-1 and TRBJ2-3): KAGVTQTPRYLIKTRGQQVTLSCSPISGHRSVSWYQQTPGQGLQFLFEYFSETQRNKGNFPGRFSGRQFSNSRSEMNVSTLELGDSALYLCASSSDRMTDTQYFGPGTRLTVL.

Here the CDR3 reads CASSEGGGGVFPDTQYF. In nucleotides, the CDR3 is TGTGCCAGCAGCGAGGGAGGAGGGGGCGTTTTTCCGGATACGCAGTATTTT. V usage is TRBV25-1 and J usage is TRBJ2-3; D perhaps matches TRBD1 (7 bases). Germline V gene lookup returns CDR1 MGHDK and CDR2 SYGVNS. V shed 6 bases and J shed 6 bases, with 25 bases lying between them. The CDR3 has 17 amino acids.

The chain has TRBV19 and TRBJ1-3; D gene unclear. V shed 5 bases and J shed 0 bases, with 8 bases lying between them. The CDR3 totals 14 residues. Germline CDR1 is LNHDA and CDR2 is SQIVND (reference sequence). CDR3 amino acids: CASSYSYSGNTIYF. The CDR3 region has the DNA TGTGCCAGTAGTTACAGCTACTCTGGAAACACCATATATTTT.

The chain is built from TRBV6-1 and TRBJ2-7, with 7 bases identical to TRBD1. The CDR3 extends over 14 amino acids. Germline V CDR1 and CDR2: MNHNS, SASEGT. The V and J ends lost 3 bases and 6 bases, in that order; junction bases with no gene match: 8. CDR3 in DNA: TGTGCCAGCAGTGACAGCGGCAGGGGGTTCGAGCAGTACGTC. It yields the protein CASSDSGRGFEQYV.

The V gene is TRBV14, the J gene TRBJ2-7; D possibly corresponds to TRBD2 (6 bases). V was shortened by 5 bases and J by 5 bases, with 16 bases between the two germline ends. The CDR3 is 14 residues long. Per germline, CDR1 SGHDN and CDR2 FVKESK. The CDR3 protein is CASSWVGGFDEQYF. The DNA for the CDR3 is TGTGCCAGCAGCTGGGTCGGGGGTTTCGACGAGCAGTACTTC.

J is TRBJ1-6 and V is TRBV28; no definite D call. Germline V CDR1 and CDR2: MDHEN, SYDVKM. The CDR3 runs to 11 residues. Trimming removed 6 bases from V and 9 bases from J, with 6 bases in between. The CDR3 nucleotides read TGTGCCAGCAGATCATTTTCACCCCTCCACTTT. It codes for CASRSFSPLHF.

The chain combines TRBV3-1 (or the pseudogene TRBV3-2) with TRBJ2-2, with 8 nucleotides matching TRBD1. The trim removed 4 bases at V and 3 bases at J, leaving 10 bases unmatched. Germline V lookup: CDR1 LGHDT, CDR2 YNNKEL (reference sequence). There are 17 residues in the CDR3. CDR3 nucleotides: TGTGCCAGCAGCCGATACCCCAGGGGGCCGGACACCGGGGAGCTGTTTTTT. It is translated as CASSRYPRGPDTGELFF.

This chain uses TRBV19 with TRBJ2-2, with 7 positions matching TRBD2. J gave up 8 bases and V 4 bases, and 4 bases lay outside the gene matches. CDR1 is LNHDA, CDR2 SQIVND, per germline (reference sequence). This CDR3 is built from 13 residues. CDR3 protein: CASSNQAGGELFF. CDR3 nucleotide sequence: TGTGCCAGTAGTAATCAAGCGGGGGGGGAGCTGTTTTTT. The variable domain in full, with the rest retrieved from reference TRBV19 and TRBJ2-2, is DGGITQSPKYLFRKEGQNVTLSCEQNLNHDAMYWYRQDPGQGLRLIYYSQIVNDFQKGDIAEGYSVSREKKESFPLTVTSAQKNPTAFYLCASSNQAGGELFFGEGSRLTVL.

The V call is TRBV11-2, the J call TRBJ1-2; D gene unclear. The germline V gene has CDR1 SGHAT and CDR2 FQNNGV. V lost 3 bases to trimming and J lost 7 bases, with 9 bases between them. The CDR3 spans 12 residues. The CDR3 DNA is TGTGCCAGCAGCTTTACCCGCGGTGGCTACACCTTC. It codes for CASSFTRGGYTF.

In regard to this clone: The same CDR3 also results from other DNA sequences found in this sample. The chain links TRBV30 to TRBJ1-1; perhaps TRBD1 as D (5 bases). Germline loops: CDR1 GTSNPN, CDR2 SVGIG (reference sequence). The ends were cut back, 1 base at V and 1 base at J, with 7 bases in the middle. CDR3 length equals 13 residues. CDR3 DNA sequence: TGTGCCTGGAGTGACCAGGGGAACACTGAAGCTTTCTTT. Protein: CAWSDQGNTEAFF.

The chain employs TRBV7-8 and TRBJ2-7; perhaps TRBD1 as D (5 bases). The CDR3 has 13 residues. V was shortened by 3 bases and J by 0 bases, with 6 bases between the two germline ends. Germline CDR1 SGHVS, CDR2 FQNEAQ. The CDR3 region is CASSFDSSYEQYF. In nucleotides, the CDR3 is TGTGCCAGCAGCTTCGACAGCTCCTACGAGCAGTACTTC.